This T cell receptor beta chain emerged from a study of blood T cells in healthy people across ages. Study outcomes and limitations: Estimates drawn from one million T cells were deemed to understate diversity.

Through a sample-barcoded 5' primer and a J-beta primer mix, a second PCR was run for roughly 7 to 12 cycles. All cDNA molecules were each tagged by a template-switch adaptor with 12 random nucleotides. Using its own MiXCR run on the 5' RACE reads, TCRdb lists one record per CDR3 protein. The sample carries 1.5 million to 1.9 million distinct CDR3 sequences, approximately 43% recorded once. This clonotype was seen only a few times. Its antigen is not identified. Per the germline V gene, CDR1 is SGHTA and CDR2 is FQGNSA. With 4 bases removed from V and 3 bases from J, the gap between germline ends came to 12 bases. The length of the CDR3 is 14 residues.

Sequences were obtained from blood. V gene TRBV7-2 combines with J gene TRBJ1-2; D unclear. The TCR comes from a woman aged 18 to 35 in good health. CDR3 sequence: CASSSQSFDYGYTF. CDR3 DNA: TGTGCCAGCAGCTCGCAATCGTTCGACTATGGCTACACCTTC.